A single sample gave rise to the 18 T cell receptor beta chains below, sequenced in a study of T cells in Graves' hyperthyroidism and ophthalmopathy. RNA transcripts were the template for amplifying TCR beta CDR3 regions. TCR CDR3 underwent first-round RT-PCR with the HTBI primer set. TCRdb re-derived calls from the multiplex PCR reads in MiXCR, one entry per CDR3 protein. The sample has hundreds of thousands of distinct CDR3 sequences, roughly 15% seen once. The specimen was blood. The receptors were sampled from a woman aged 40 to 50 with Graves' ophthalmopathy.

This clonotype has ten or more counts. The chain recombines TRBV30 with TRBJ1-2; D call uncertain. This CDR3 is 15 amino acids long. V was pared by 1 base and J by 2 bases, with 14 bases between. CDR1 is GTSNPN, CDR2 SVGIG, per germline (reference sequence). The CDR3 protein is CAWSAPSLLNYGYTF. The CDR3 DNA is TGTGCCTGGAGTGCCCCCAGTCTTTTAAACTATGGCTACACCTTC.

There are many counts of this clonotype. The chain combines TRBV12-3 or TRBV12-4 with TRBJ1-1; D call uncertain. Trimming cost V 7 bases and J 7 bases, with 10 bases left between them. This CDR3 comprises 11 residues. DNA of the CDR3: TGTGCCAGCACCCCTCTAAGTGAAGCTTTCTTT. It is translated as CASTPLSEAFF.

This clonotype was seen many times. The gene calls are TRBV2 and TRBJ2-2, with TRBD1 as a possible D gene (5 bases). Germline V lookup: CDR1 SNHLY, CDR2 FYNNEI. V gave up 3 bases and J gave up 2 bases, with 10 bases separating them. CDR3 size: 15 residues. CDR3 DNA: TGTGCCAGCAGTGACTCAGGGCGAAACACCGGGGAGCTGTTTTTT. It encodes CASSDSGRNTGELFF.

This clonotype was found once. The rearrangement joins TRBV30 to TRBJ2-1; tentatively, D is TRBD2 (5 bases). Germline CDR1 reads GTSNPN; CDR2 reads SVGIG (reference sequence). The V gene lost 2 bases and the J gene lost 4 bases, with 9 bases spanning the gap. The CDR3 runs to 13 residues. This CDR3 is CAWSHGNYNEQFF. The CDR3 nucleotides are TGTGCCTGGAGTCACGGGAATTACAATGAGCAGTTCTTC.

The sample holds many counts of this clonotype. This chain's CDR3 is CASPGGDTIYF. In nucleotides, the CDR3 is TGTGCCAGCCCCGGGGGCGACACCATATATTTT. The chain employs TRBV6-1 and TRBJ1-3; D perhaps matches TRBD1 (6 bases). Germline loops: CDR1 MNHNS, CDR2 SASEGT. The CDR3 spans 11 residues. The V and J ends lost 8 bases and 8 bases respectively, with 10 bases between them.

This clonotype was found many times. The rearrangement joins TRBV11-2 to TRBJ1-1; unclear D gene. Germline V gene data show CDR1 as SGHAT and CDR2 as FQNNGV. The CDR3 runs 13 residues. V was cut by 5 bases and J by 8 bases, with 15 bases left in between. The CDR3 sequence: CASSPGGHFEAFF. The CDR3 nucleotides are TGTGCCAGCAGCCCCGGCGGGCACTTCGAAGCTTTCTTT.

The chain couples TRBV30 to TRBJ1-3; D may be TRBD1 (5 bases). The CDR3 has 11 amino acids. The germline CDR1 and CDR2 sequences are GTSNPN and SVGIG (reference sequence). CDR3 nucleotide sequence: TGTGCTTGGGGCCTTGGAAACACCATATATTTT. Amino acid sequence: CAWGLGNTIYF.

Many counts were recorded for this clonotype. The rearrangement links TRBV29-1 to TRBJ1-2; D remains ambiguous. V gave up 0 bases and J gave up 10 bases, with 12 bases separating them. The CDR3 loop spans 12 amino acids. In germline, CDR1 is SQVTM, CDR2 ANQGSEA. CDR3 protein: CSVEDVRGTYTF. DNA for the CDR3: TGCAGCGTTGAAGATGTACGGGGAACCTACACCTTC.

The table lists this clonotype with a few counts. The chain uses TRBV4-1 and TRBJ2-7; possible D gene TRBD1, 6 bases. CDR1 and CDR2 (germline): MGHRA, YSYEKL. V was pared by 3 bases and J by 3 bases, with 15 bases between. The CDR3 runs to 15 residues. CDR3 bases: TGCGCCAGCAGCCAGGGACCGGGACAAAACTACGAGCAGTACTTC. Its protein is CASSQGPGQNYEQYF.

This clonotype was counted at least ten times. This sequence joins TRBV6-1 and TRBJ2-2; no firm D call. The germline V gene has CDR1 MNHNS and CDR2 SASEGT. CDR3 length: 13 residues. Trimming pared 8 bases from V and 2 bases from J, leaving 9 bases between. The CDR3 loop reads CASLPINTGELFF. CDR3 DNA: TGTGCCAGCCTACCGATAAACACCGGGGAGCTGTTTTTT.

At least ten counts were recorded for this clonotype. The chain joins TRBV7-9 to TRBJ1-2; 8 nucleotides match TRBD1. Trimming at V came to 6 bases and at J to 6 bases, leaving 12 bases not matched to a gene. Germline assignment: CDR1 SEHNR and CDR2 FQNEAQ (reference sequence). The CDR3 is made up of 15 amino acids. This CDR3 reads CASSSTLTGGDGYTF. CDR3 DNA sequence: TGTGCCAGCAGTTCGACCCTTACAGGGGGGGATGGCTACACCTTC.

The chain carries TRBV7-3 and TRBJ1-6; D not resolved. V was cut by 0 bases and J by 7 bases, with 7 bases left in between. The length of the CDR3 is 14 residues. The germline V gene encodes CDR1 SGHTA and CDR2 FQGTGA. The DNA of the CDR3 is TGTGCCAGCAGCTTAACTCGGGCGAATTCACCCCTCCACTTT. Translating gives CASSLTRANSPLHF.

The rearrangement uses TRBV6-5 and TRBJ1-1; 10 bases line up with TRBD1. The CDR3 runs to 16 residues. In germline, CDR1 is MNHEY, CDR2 SVGAGI. V gave up 3 bases and J gave up 1 base; unmatched junction bases: 5. For the CDR3, the DNA is TGTGCCAGCAGTTATGACAGGGGGCCCACGAACACTGAAGCTTTCTTT. It codes for CASSYDRGPTNTEAFF.

This chain links TRBV7-3 with TRBJ1-6; 8 nucleotides align to TRBD1. This CDR3 has 15 amino acids. CDR1 SGHTA and CDR2 FQGTGA come from the germline V gene. V dropped 5 bases and J dropped 10; count of bases not matched to a gene: 10. The CDR3, as DNA: TGTGCCAGCAGCAGACAGGGGAAGTATGGATCACCCCTCCACTTT. It yields the protein CASSRQGKYGSPLHF. Full variable domain (outside the CDR3, taken from reference TRBV7-3 and TRBJ1-6): GAGVSQTPSNKVTEKGKYVELRCDPISGHTALYWYRQSLGQGPEFLIYFQGTGAADDSGLPNDRFFAVRPEGSVSTLKIQRTERGDSAVYLCASSRQGKYGSPLHFGNGTRLTVT.

The chain employs TRBV24-1 and TRBJ1-2; 7 bases map to TRBD1. Germline CDR1 reads KGHDR; CDR2 reads SFDVKD. The CDR3 sequence is 15 residues long. The J segment lost 7 bases and the V segment lost 3 bases, leaving 10 bases of the junction unmatched. The CDR3 DNA follows: TGTGCCACCAGTGATCATAGGACAGGCGACTCTGGCTACACCTTC. It is translated as CATSDHRTGDSGYTF.

There are many counts of this clonotype. The chain uses TRBV29-1 and TRBJ1-1; perhaps TRBD1 as D (6 bases). Germline V gene data show CDR1 as SQVTM and CDR2 as ANQGSEA. The CDR3 sequence is 13 residues long. With 5 bases removed from V and 0 bases from J, the gap between germline ends came to 10 bases. CDR3 amino acids: CSVPTGLNTEAFF. The CDR3 DNA reads TGCAGCGTTCCAACAGGGTTGAACACTGAAGCTTTCTTT.

This clonotype was observed at least ten times. The chain recombines TRBV28 with TRBJ2-5; 8 bases are shared with TRBD2. The CDR3 totals 16 residues. J gave up 2 bases and V 3 bases, and 8 bases lay outside the gene matches. Germline lookup yields CDR1 MDHEN and CDR2 SYDVKM. The CDR3 loop is CASSFFGGRRQETQYF. CDR3 nucleotides: TGTGCCAGCAGTTTTTTCGGCGGGAGGAGACAAGAGACCCAGTACTTC.

The J gene is TRBJ1-5, the V gene TRBV12-3 or TRBV12-4, with D unresolved. V dropped 6 bases and J dropped 4 bases, with 16 bases sitting between them. CDR3 length: 15 amino acids. The chain's CDR3 is CASSTGGILNQPQHF. The DNA of the CDR3 is TGTGCCAGCAGCACGGGCGGGATTCTAAATCAGCCCCAGCATTTT.